This is a list of T cell receptor beta chains from one sample in a study of cytomegalovirus exposure and HLA in healthy donors. Measured with immunoSEQ multiplex PCR; TCRdb has only the in-frame clones, and not every one. The table records roughly 99,000 clones, 60% to 80% of them present only once. The sample taken for sequencing was PBMCs. Receptors originate from a man aged 18-30 years in good health and CMV-seronegative. The CDR3 runs from the conserved cysteine through the conserved F or W. The D gene is left open where the match is weak. Where a row states a size, it is once, few, many or the class of an expanded clone; other rows omit it.

v_call: TRBV18; cdr3_length: 14; clone_size: .; d_call: .; j_call: TRBJ2-1; cdr3_nt: TGTGCCAGCTCACCCCGAGAACCAGGCAATGAGCAGTTCTTC; cdr3_aa: CASSPREPGNEQFF
v_call: TRBV19; cdr3_length: 13; clone_size: .; d_call: .; j_call: TRBJ2-1; cdr3_nt: TGTGCCAGTACCCCAGGGTTACACAATGAGCAGTTCTTC; cdr3_aa: CASTPGLHNEQFF
v_call: TRBV27; cdr3_length: 17; clone_size: many; d_call: .; j_call: TRBJ2-1; cdr3_nt: TGTGCCAGCAGTCCCGGAGGGGGCCCTAGCTCCTACAATGAGCAGTTCTTC; cdr3_aa: CASSPGGGPSSYNEQFF
v_call: TRBV14; cdr3_length: 15; clone_size: once; d_call: TRBD2; j_call: TRBJ2-3; cdr3_nt: TGTGCCAGCAGCCCGTTAGCGGGGGGGCCGGATACGCAGTATTTT; cdr3_aa: CASSPLAGGPDTQYF
v_call: TRBV5-1; cdr3_length: 12; clone_size: .; d_call: .; j_call: TRBJ2-2; cdr3_nt: TGCGCCAGCAGCTTGCCAACCGGGGAGCTGTTTTTT; cdr3_aa: CASSLPTGELFF
v_call: TRBV18; cdr3_length: 17; clone_size: .; d_call: TRBD1; j_call: TRBJ1-3; cdr3_nt: TGTGCCAGCTCCCCCCGGGACAGTGGGGCCTCTGGAAACACCATATATTTT; cdr3_aa: CASSPRDSGASGNTIYF
v_call: TRBV21-1; cdr3_length: 19; clone_size: .; d_call: .; j_call: TRBJ2-6; cdr3_nt: TGTGCCAGCAGCAAAGCGCTAGGACACCTTAGCTCTGGGGCCAACGTCCTGACTTTC; cdr3_aa: CASSKALGHLSSGANVLTF
v_call: TRBV29-1; cdr3_length: 12; clone_size: .; d_call: TRBD1; j_call: TRBJ1-2; cdr3_nt: TGCAGCGGCCGCACAGGGGGTCATGGCTACACCTTC; cdr3_aa: CSGRTGGHGYTF
v_call: TRBV27; cdr3_length: 15; clone_size: .; d_call: TRBD1; j_call: TRBJ1-1; cdr3_nt: TGTGCCAGCAGTCCAAGGGACAGAACAAACCCCGAAGCTTTCTTT; cdr3_aa: CASSPRDRTNPEAFF
v_call: TRBV5-1; cdr3_length: 12; clone_size: few; d_call: .; j_call: TRBJ2-7; cdr3_nt: TGCGCCAGCAGCCCCGACAGCTACGAGCAGTACTTC; cdr3_aa: CASSPDSYEQYF
v_call: TRBV7-2; cdr3_length: 14; clone_size: .; d_call: .; j_call: TRBJ2-7; cdr3_nt: TGTGCCAGCAGCCCCCCAGGGATCTCCTACGAGCAGTACTTC; cdr3_aa: CASSPPGISYEQYF
v_call: TRBV2; cdr3_length: 12; clone_size: .; d_call: .; j_call: TRBJ2-7; cdr3_nt: TGTGCCAGCAGTGAGTGGGCTTACGAGCAGTACTTC; cdr3_aa: CASSEWAYEQYF
v_call: TRBV2; cdr3_length: 15; clone_size: once; d_call: TRBD1; j_call: TRBJ1-6; cdr3_nt: TGTGCCAGCAGTGGCGGGGACAGGAGTAATTCACCCCTCCACTTT; cdr3_aa: CASSGGDRSNSPLHF
v_call: TRBV4-1; cdr3_length: 15; clone_size: .; d_call: TRBD1; j_call: TRBJ1-1; cdr3_nt: TGCGCCAGCAGCAATTACAGGGGGAAGGACCCTGAAGCTTTCTTT; cdr3_aa: CASSNYRGKDPEAFF
v_call: TRBV7-8; cdr3_length: 19; clone_size: .; d_call: TRBD2; j_call: TRBJ2-2; cdr3_nt: TGTGCCAGCAGCTTAGCGCGGGTTAGCGGGGGCTCGAACACCGGGGAGCTGTTTTTT; cdr3_aa: CASSLARVSGGSNTGELFF
v_call: TRBV5-6; cdr3_length: 14; clone_size: few; d_call: TRBD1; j_call: TRBJ2-7; cdr3_nt: TGTGCCAGCAGCACCGGGACAGGGACCCACGAGCAGTACTTC; cdr3_aa: CASSTGTGTHEQYF
v_call: TRBV16; cdr3_length: 16; clone_size: .; d_call: .; j_call: TRBJ1-5; cdr3_nt: TGTGCCAGCAGCCAATTCAGTGCAGGCGGCAATCAGCCCCAGCATTTT; cdr3_aa: CASSQFSAGGNQPQHF
v_call: TRBV7-8; cdr3_length: 16; clone_size: .; d_call: .; j_call: TRBJ1-3; cdr3_nt: TGTGCCAGCAGCCGGTCGGGAGGGATCTCTGGAAACACCATATATTTT; cdr3_aa: CASSRSGGISGNTIYF
v_call: TRBV7-8; cdr3_length: 16; clone_size: .; d_call: TRBD1; j_call: TRBJ1-1; cdr3_nt: TGTGCCAGCAGCTTAGCCCCCGGGACAGGGAACACTGAAGCTTTCTTT; cdr3_aa: CASSLAPGTGNTEAFF
v_call: TRBV19; cdr3_length: 13; clone_size: many; d_call: .; j_call: TRBJ1-5; cdr3_nt: TGTGCCAGTAGTTCGGTAAGCAATCAGCCCCAGCATTTT; cdr3_aa: CASSSVSNQPQHF
v_call: TRBV7-2; cdr3_length: 16; clone_size: .; d_call: TRBD1; j_call: TRBJ2-7; cdr3_nt: TGTGCCAGCAGCCCCCCTCCGGGACAGGGTAACTACGAGCAGTACTTC; cdr3_aa: CASSPPPGQGNYEQYF
v_call: TRBV5-1; cdr3_length: 15; clone_size: .; d_call: TRBD1; j_call: TRBJ2-1; cdr3_nt: TGCGCCAGCAGCCTACAGGGGGCGCTTTACAATGAGCAGTTCTTC; cdr3_aa: CASSLQGALYNEQFF
v_call: TRBV6-6; cdr3_length: 14; clone_size: .; d_call: .; j_call: TRBJ1-4; cdr3_nt: TGTGCCAGCAGTTCGACAGCCCTGGGGGAAAAACTGTTTTTT; cdr3_aa: CASSSTALGEKLFF
v_call: TRBV29-1; cdr3_length: 14; clone_size: few; d_call: TRBD1; j_call: TRBJ1-5; cdr3_nt: TGCAGCGTAAGCCCCGGGACAGGTAATCAGCCCCAGCATTTT; cdr3_aa: CSVSPGTGNQPQHF
v_call: TRBV5-4; cdr3_length: 16; clone_size: few; d_call: TRBD2; j_call: TRBJ2-2; cdr3_nt: TGTGCCAGTATGAAAACTAGCGGTTGGGGGACCGGGGAGCTGTTTTTT; cdr3_aa: CASMKTSGWGTGELFF
v_call: TRBV6-5; cdr3_length: 16; clone_size: .; d_call: .; j_call: TRBJ1-1; cdr3_nt: TGTGCCAGCAGTTACTCGACGGCGGGAACTAGGGCGGAAGCTTTCTTT; cdr3_aa: CASSYSTAGTRAEAFF
v_call: TRBV5-5; cdr3_length: 18; clone_size: .; d_call: TRBD1; j_call: TRBJ1-1; cdr3_nt: TGTGCCAGCAGTCCCGCCGGGACAGGGGTGGGGAGTGTCACTGAAGCTTTCTTT; cdr3_aa: CASSPAGTGVGSVTEAFF
v_call: TRBV19; cdr3_length: 16; clone_size: .; d_call: .; j_call: TRBJ2-7; cdr3_nt: TGTGCCAGTAGTATAGTGTCTCCGACAGCTTCCTACGAGCAGTACTTC; cdr3_aa: CASSIVSPTASYEQYF
v_call: TRBV19; cdr3_length: 14; clone_size: once; d_call: .; j_call: TRBJ1-5; cdr3_nt: TGTGCCAGTAGGGAATGGGGGGTTAATCAGCCCCAGCATTTT; cdr3_aa: CASREWGVNQPQHF
v_call: TRBV7-2; cdr3_length: 15; clone_size: .; d_call: TRBD1; j_call: TRBJ1-5; cdr3_nt: TGTGCCAGCAGCTTACAGGGGGCTATCAATCAGCCCCAGCATTTT; cdr3_aa: CASSLQGAINQPQHF
v_call: TRBV7-9; cdr3_length: 17; clone_size: .; d_call: .; j_call: TRBJ2-7; cdr3_nt: TGTGCCAGCAGCTCTCTAGGAGGGCGGGGGCTAGCCTACGAGCAGTACTTC; cdr3_aa: CASSSLGGRGLAYEQYF
v_call: TRBV19; cdr3_length: 15; clone_size: few; d_call: TRBD2; j_call: TRBJ2-1; cdr3_nt: TGTGCCAGTAGTACCCTAGCGGGGGGGAGGGGTGAGCAGTTCTTC; cdr3_aa: CASSTLAGGRGEQFF
v_call: TRBV11-3; cdr3_length: 15; clone_size: .; d_call: .; j_call: TRBJ1-1; cdr3_nt: TGTGCCAGCAGCCCCGGTGGCCGGGGGAACACTGAAGCTTTCTTT; cdr3_aa: CASSPGGRGNTEAFF
v_call: TRBV28; cdr3_length: 17; clone_size: .; d_call: TRBD1; j_call: TRBJ1-6; cdr3_nt: TGTGCCAGCAGCCACGGACAGGGCAATTCCTATAATTCACCCCTCCACTTT; cdr3_aa: CASSHGQGNSYNSPLHF
v_call: TRBV7-9; cdr3_length: 12; clone_size: .; d_call: TRBD1; j_call: TRBJ1-1; cdr3_nt: TGTTCCAGCAGCTTAGCGGCAGGGGGAGCTTTCTTT; cdr3_aa: CSSSLAAGGAFF
v_call: TRBV4-3; cdr3_length: 19; clone_size: .; d_call: TRBD1; j_call: TRBJ2-2; cdr3_nt: TGCGCCAGCAGCCAAGATCTGATCTGGGACAGGGGGTTCACCGGGGAGCTGTTTTTT; cdr3_aa: CASSQDLIWDRGFTGELFF
v_call: TRBV7-8; cdr3_length: 16; clone_size: .; d_call: TRBD1; j_call: TRBJ1-5; cdr3_nt: TGTGCCAGCAGCCCGCCGGACAGGGCGAGGGATCAGCCCCAGCATTTT; cdr3_aa: CASSPPDRARDQPQHF
v_call: TRBV4-2; cdr3_length: 16; clone_size: .; d_call: TRBD2; j_call: TRBJ2-3; cdr3_nt: TGTGCCAGCAGCCAAGGACTAGCGGGGGCATCCGGTACGCAGTATTTT; cdr3_aa: CASSQGLAGASGTQYF
v_call: TRBV5-5; cdr3_length: 14; clone_size: .; d_call: .; j_call: TRBJ2-1; cdr3_nt: TGTGCCAGCGCAGGCTGGGACAAAGACAATGAGCAGTTCTTC; cdr3_aa: CASAGWDKDNEQFF
v_call: TRBV29-1; cdr3_length: 11; clone_size: few; d_call: .; j_call: TRBJ1-1; cdr3_nt: TGCAGCGCACGACAGGAATTTGAAGCTTTCTTT; cdr3_aa: CSARQEFEAFF
v_call: TRBV19; cdr3_length: 13; clone_size: .; d_call: TRBD1; j_call: TRBJ1-1; cdr3_nt: TGTGCCAGTAGTAGCAGGGGGATTACTGAAGCTTTCTTT; cdr3_aa: CASSSRGITEAFF
v_call: TRBV2; cdr3_length: 15; clone_size: .; d_call: TRBD1; j_call: TRBJ2-5; cdr3_nt: TGTGCCAGCATTGGGTTTGGACAGGGACGAGAGACCCAGTACTTC; cdr3_aa: CASIGFGQGRETQYF
v_call: TRBV7-9; cdr3_length: 17; clone_size: .; d_call: .; j_call: TRBJ2-3; cdr3_nt: TGTGCCAGCAGCTTAGGGTTGGCACAGGGCGGCACAGATACGCAGTATTTT; cdr3_aa: CASSLGLAQGGTDTQYF
v_call: TRBV7-9; cdr3_length: 12; clone_size: .; d_call: .; j_call: TRBJ1-2; cdr3_nt: TGTTCCAGCAGCTTAGCAGAGGAGGGCTACACCTTC; cdr3_aa: CSSSLAEEGYTF
v_call: TRBV6-1; cdr3_length: 15; clone_size: .; d_call: .; j_call: TRBJ1-1; cdr3_nt: TGTGCCAGCAGTGTATGGGTAGGGCGAGGGACTGAAGCTTTCTTT; cdr3_aa: CASSVWVGRGTEAFF
v_call: TRBV12-5; cdr3_length: 15; clone_size: .; d_call: .; j_call: TRBJ1-1; cdr3_nt: TGTGCTAGTGGTTTGGTACAGGGATTGAACACTGAAGCTTTCTTT; cdr3_aa: CASGLVQGLNTEAFF
v_call: TRBV7-6; cdr3_length: 13; clone_size: .; d_call: .; j_call: TRBJ1-5; cdr3_nt: TGTGCCAGCAGCCCACAAGAAAATCAGCCCCAGCATTTT; cdr3_aa: CASSPQENQPQHF
v_call: TRBV28; cdr3_length: 16; clone_size: .; d_call: .; j_call: TRBJ2-3; cdr3_nt: TGTGCCAGCAGTTTAGGTAGCGGAACTAGCACAGATACGCAGTATTTT; cdr3_aa: CASSLGSGTSTDTQYF
v_call: TRBV19; cdr3_length: 15; clone_size: .; d_call: TRBD2; j_call: TRBJ2-7; cdr3_nt: TGTGCCAGTAGCTACGGGGGGGCGCACACCTACGAGCAGTACTTC; cdr3_aa: CASSYGGAHTYEQYF
v_call: TRBV6-7; cdr3_length: 21; clone_size: .; d_call: .; j_call: TRBJ2-4; cdr3_nt: TGTGCCAGCAGTTACTCGACCCCACAGATTTATCCGAACTTAGCCAAAAACATTCAGTACTTC; cdr3_aa: CASSYSTPQIYPNLAKNIQYF